The text below deals with one TCR beta chain. The sample belongs to a study of blood T cell repertoires in COVID-19. CDR3 length equals 13 residues. V was cut by 6 bases and J by 6 bases, with 12 bases left in between. In the authors' methods: Amplification of reference gene primers provided the estimated nucleated cell counts. TCRdb's table, derived via immunoSEQ multiplex PCR, lists solely in-frame clones and lacks some. That table gives V, J and clone size, and the DNA gave D and trimming. The sample consists of 120,000 or so clones, about 86% of them appearing once. Sequencing was done on a sample of peripheral blood. This receptor was taken from a woman aged 50 to 65 with acute or convalescent COVID-19. This chain joins TRBV12-3 or TRBV12-4 and TRBJ1-5; D is possibly TRBD1 (6 bases). For the CDR3, the DNA is TGTGCCAGCAGACCGGGACATCTTCAGCCCCAGCATTTT. Its protein product is CASRPGHLQPQHF.